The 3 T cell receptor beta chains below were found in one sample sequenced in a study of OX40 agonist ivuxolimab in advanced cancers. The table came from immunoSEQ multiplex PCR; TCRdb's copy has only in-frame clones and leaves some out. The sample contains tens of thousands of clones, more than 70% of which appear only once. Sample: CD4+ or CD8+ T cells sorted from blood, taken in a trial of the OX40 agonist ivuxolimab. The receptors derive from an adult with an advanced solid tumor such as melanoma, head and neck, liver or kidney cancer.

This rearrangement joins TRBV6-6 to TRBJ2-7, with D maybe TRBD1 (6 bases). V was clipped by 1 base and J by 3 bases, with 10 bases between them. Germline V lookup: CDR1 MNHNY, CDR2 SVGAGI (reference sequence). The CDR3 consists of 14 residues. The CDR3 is CASSYWQGLYEQYF. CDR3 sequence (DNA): TGTGCCAGCAGTTACTGGCAGGGGCTCTACGAGCAGTACTTC.

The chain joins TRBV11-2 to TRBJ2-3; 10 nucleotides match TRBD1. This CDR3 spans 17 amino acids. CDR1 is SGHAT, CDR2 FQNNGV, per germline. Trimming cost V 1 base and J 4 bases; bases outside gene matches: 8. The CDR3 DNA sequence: TGTGCCAGCAGCTTAGTGGAGGGGGACAGGGGACCAGATACGCAGTATTTT. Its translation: CASSLVEGDRGPDTQYF.

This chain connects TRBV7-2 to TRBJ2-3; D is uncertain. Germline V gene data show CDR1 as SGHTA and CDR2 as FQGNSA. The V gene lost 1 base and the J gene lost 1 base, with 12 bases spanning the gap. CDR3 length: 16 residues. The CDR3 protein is CASSLVTGEGTDTQYF. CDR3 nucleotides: TGTGCCAGCAGCTTAGTTACGGGCGAGGGCACAGATACGCAGTATTTT.